Each of the 14 T cell receptor beta chains below was sequenced from the same sample in a study of T cells in localized non-small cell lung cancer. TCRdb's table, derived via immunoSEQ multiplex PCR, lists solely in-frame clones and lacks some. The table lists 1,200 to 1,500 clones, about 22% of them singletons. Sequences were derived from lung tumor tissue, sampled before any cancer treatment. The receptors come from a female donor of 60 years or more with stage II squamous cell lung carcinoma.

This clone turned up a few times. The chain links TRBV11-3 to TRBJ2-7, with D possibly being TRBD1 or TRBD2 (6 bases each). Germline V gene lookup returns CDR1 SGHNT and CDR2 YENEEA. CDR3 size: 15 residues. V was clipped by 7 bases and J by 2 bases, with 18 bases between them. The CDR3 DNA reads TGTGCCAGCACCATTAGCCGGGGGCCGACCTACGAGCAGTACTTC. It is translated as CASTISRGPTYEQYF.

This clone was observed a handful of times. The chain carries TRBV7-4 and TRBJ2-7; a possible D gene is TRBD2 (5 bases). Per the germline V gene, CDR1 is SGHVT and CDR2 is SQSDAQ. Trimming pared 1 base from V and 6 bases from J, leaving 10 bases between. This CDR3 has 13 residues. This chain's CDR3 is CASSLVSSGEQYF. CDR3 coding DNA: TGTGCCAGCAGCTTAGTCTCGAGCGGCGAGCAGTACTTC.

This clone is medium-sized (0.01 to 0.1%) within its sample. This chain links TRBV11-3 with TRBJ2-7, with D maybe TRBD1 (6 bases). Deletions cut 0 bases from V and 5 bases from J, with 11 bases between. Germline V gives CDR1 SGHNT, CDR2 YENEEA. The CDR3 runs 14 residues. The CDR3 nucleotides are TGTGCCAGCAGCTTAGAAGGGACATCTCACGAGCAGTACGTC. It specifies CASSLEGTSHEQYV.

This clone was detected only a few times. The rearrangement links TRBV9 to TRBJ2-1; 9 bases are a match to TRBD2. CDR1 and CDR2 (germline): SGDLS, YYNGEE. This CDR3 comprises 16 residues. V shed 6 bases and J 0 bases; nucleotides not matched to a gene: 7. CDR3 sequence reads: CASTVSGGGSYNEQFF. DNA for the CDR3: TGTGCCAGCACAGTTAGCGGGGGCGGCTCCTACAATGAGCAGTTCTTC.

The chain employs TRBV12-5 and TRBJ1-2, with 8 bases identical to TRBD1. This CDR3 is built from 13 residues. Germline CDR1 reads LGHNT; CDR2 reads FRNRAP. Here the CDR3 reads CASTRTGNRGYTF. The CDR3 coding sequence is TGTGCCAGCACCCGGACAGGGAATCGTGGCTACACCTTC.

The J gene is TRBJ2-5, the V gene TRBV5-1; a weak D match, TRBD1 (6 bases). The V gene lost 3 bases and the J gene lost 5 bases, with 17 bases spanning the gap. Germline V lookup: CDR1 SGHRS, CDR2 YFSETQ. The CDR3 loop spans 15 amino acids. The CDR3 protein is CASSYYTGKEETQYF. The CDR3 bases are TGCGCCAGCAGCTATTACACAGGGAAGGAGGAGACCCAGTACTTC. Based on the CDR3 plus reference TRBV5-1 and TRBJ2-5, the full variable domain is KAGVTQTPRYLIKTRGQQVTLSCSPISGHRSVSWYQQTPGQGLQFLFEYFSETQRNKGNFPGRFSGRQFSNSRSEMNVSTLELGDSALYLCASSYYTGKEETQYFGPGTRLLVL.

The chain links TRBV18 to TRBJ1-1; tentatively, D is TRBD1 (6 bases). The CDR3 runs to 16 residues. V was shortened by 3 bases and J by 6 bases, with 20 bases between the two germline ends. Germline loops: CDR1 KGHSH, CDR2 LQKENI. CDR3 bases: TGTGCCAGCTCACCCCAAGACGGGGGCCCAGGGGCTGAAGCTTTCTTT. It translates to CASSPQDGGPGAEAFF. Supplemented by reference TRBV18 and TRBJ1-1, the full variable domain reads NAGVMQNPRHLVRRRGQEARLRCSPMKGHSHVYWYRQLPEEGLKFMVYLQKENIIDESGMPKERFSAEFPKEGPSILRIQQVVRGDSAAYFCASSPQDGGPGAEAFFGQGTRLTVV.

This clone is large within its sample. The rearrangement uses TRBV11-3 and TRBJ1-4; weak D call: TRBD1 (5 bases). Trimming shortened V by 1 base and J by 4 bases, and 10 bases separated the two germline ends. The length of the CDR3 is 15 residues. From germline, CDR1 is SGHNT and CDR2 YENEEA. The CDR3, as DNA: TGTGCCAGCAGCTTAGGGGGCCTGGGTAATGAAAAACTGTTTTTT. Its protein product is CASSLGGLGNEKLFF.

The chain links TRBV18 to TRBJ1-1; the D is unclear. There are 12 residues in the CDR3. CDR1 and CDR2 from the germline V gene are KGHSH and LQKENI. Trimming pared 2 bases from V and 4 bases from J, leaving 5 bases between. The CDR3 nucleotides read TGTGCCAGCTCACCAGTTCCCACTGAAGCTTTCTTT. It yields the protein CASSPVPTEAFF.

This clone has a handful of counts. J is TRBJ2-6 and V is TRBV11-3, with D possibly TRBD2 on 5 matching bases. This CDR3 has 16 amino acids. Germline V gene lookup returns CDR1 SGHNT and CDR2 YENEEA. V dropped 3 bases and J dropped 1 base, with 10 bases sitting between them. CDR3 sequence: CASSLYRGSGANVLTF. The CDR3 DNA reads TGTGCCAGCAGCTTGTACCGGGGATCTGGGGCCAACGTCCTGACTTTC.

The chain uses TRBV18 and TRBJ2-3; the D gene is possibly TRBD2 (5 bases). Germline V CDR1 and CDR2: KGHSH, LQKENI. The CDR3 is 14 residues long. V was pared by 3 bases and J by 4 bases, with 11 bases between. The CDR3 loop is CASSPARRPDTQYF. The CDR3 bases are TGTGCCAGCTCACCGGCCAGGAGGCCAGATACGCAGTATTTT.

CDR3 amino acids: CASSLLAAGQNTGELFF. The CDR3 region has the DNA TGTGCCAGCAGCTTACTAGCGGCGGGGCAGAACACCGGGGAGCTGTTTTTT. V is TRBV7-4 and J is TRBJ2-2, with 7 bases that match TRBD2. The CDR3 runs 17 residues. Per the germline V gene, CDR1 is SGHVT and CDR2 is SQSDAQ. With V trimmed by 2 bases and J by 1 base, 7 bases remained unmatched.

J is TRBJ2-1 and V is TRBV14; weak D call: TRBD2 (5 bases). This CDR3 is 13 amino acids long. Germline loops: CDR1 SGHDN, CDR2 FVKESK. V gave up 2 bases and J gave up 8 bases, with 10 bases separating them. The CDR3 DNA reads as TGTGCCAGCAGCCAAACGGACTGGTATGAGCAGTTCTTC. It translates to CASSQTDWYEQFF.

This clone has a handful of counts. The V call is TRBV10-2, the J call TRBJ1-1; perhaps TRBD1 as D (5 bases). The CDR3 runs to 13 residues. With 2 bases removed from V and 5 bases from J, the gap between germline ends came to 9 bases. Germline V gene sequence: CDR1 WSHSY, CDR2 SAAADI. CDR3 in DNA: TGCGCCAGCAGTGAGCTCGGGGGTACTGAAGCTTTCTTT. Translating gives CASSELGGTEAFF.